This is a list of T cell receptor beta chains from one sample in a study of blood T cell repertoires in COVID-19. TCRdb keeps only in-frame clones here, not all; method: immunoSEQ multiplex PCR. The data show 70,000 or so clones, roughly 75% seen once. The source material was peripheral blood. The origin of the receptors is a human donor in a cohort sampled during active COVID-19. CDR3s include the opening cysteine and the closing phenylalanine or tryptophan. The D gene is left open where the match is weak. Some rows mark clone size as missing; the rest say once, few, many or name a class of expanded clone.

clone_size	v_call	d_call	j_call	cdr3_nt	cdr3_aa
.	TRBV5-4	.	TRBJ1-2	TGTGCCAGCAGCCCCGACACTGCTAACTATGGCTACACCTTC	CASSPDTANYGYTF
once	TRBV27	.	TRBJ1-2	TGTGCCAGCAGTTTACCGGGGAGTGGCTACACCTTC	CASSLPGSGYTF
.	TRBV4-1	.	TRBJ2-2	TGCGCCAGCAGCCTAGGGCGGGATCCCAAGGCCGGGGAGCTGTTTTTT	CASSLGRDPKAGELFF
.	TRBV10-1	TRBD2	TRBJ2-4	TGCGCCAGCAGTGAGGGTCGAGCGGGAGAAAAAAACATTCAGTACTTC	CASSEGRAGEKNIQYF
.	TRBV4-1	TRBD1	TRBJ1-2	TGCGCCAGCAGCAAGAAGGAGACAGGGGCAGTCTATGGCTACACCTTC	CASSKKETGAVYGYTF
.	TRBV7-8	TRBD2	TRBJ2-3	TGTGCCAGCAGCTTAGCTAGGGCGGGAGTAGGAGATACGCAGTATTTT	CASSLARAGVGDTQYF
.	TRBV7-3	.	TRBJ1-6	TGTGCCAGCAGCTTAAAGGGGGATTCACCCCTCCACTTT	CASSLKGDSPLHF
few	TRBV4-3	TRBD2	TRBJ2-1	TGCGCCAGCAGCCAAGAAGCGGGAGATTTTTACAATGAGCAGTTCTTC	CASSQEAGDFYNEQFF
.	TRBV21-1	.	TRBJ2-7	TGTGCCAGCAGCACTCACCCAGGACAGGGCCCCTACGAGCAGTACTTC	CASSTHPGQGPYEQYF
.	TRBV5-6	TRBD1	TRBJ1-6	TGTGCCAGCAGCTTAAGAACCGGGACAGAGAATTCACCCCTCCACTTT	CASSLRTGTENSPLHF
.	TRBV2	.	TRBJ2-1	TGTGCCAGCGGACTCTGGGGGGACAATGAGCAGTTCTTC	CASGLWGDNEQFF
.	TRBV28	.	TRBJ1-5	TGTGCCAGCGGGGGAAGGGGGTATCAGCCCCAGCATTTT	CASGGRGYQPQHF
.	TRBV5-1	.	TRBJ2-3	TGCGCCAGCAGCAATGACTTAGCGGTGGGCACAGATACGCAGTATTTT	CASSNDLAVGTDTQYF
.	TRBV28	TRBD2	TRBJ2-1	TGTGCCAGCAACGTAGCGGGGACCTCCTACAATGAGCAGTTCTTC	CASNVAGTSYNEQFF
.	TRBV9	.	TRBJ2-1	TGTGCCAGCAGCGCTGGGGGCGATGAGCAGTTCTTC	CASSAGGDEQFF
once	TRBV5-8	.	TRBJ1-2	TGTGCCAGCAGCCCAGACAGGAACTATGGCTACACCTTC	CASSPDRNYGYTF
.	TRBV3-1/TRBV3-2	.	TRBJ2-7	TGTGCCAGCAGCCCCCGGACAGTTACCTACGAGCAGTACTTC	CASSPRTVTYEQYF
.	TRBV5-6	.	TRBJ1-4	TGTGCCAGCAGCATCAGGTCACCCGCGCGTGAAAAACTGTTTTTT	CASSIRSPAREKLFF
.	TRBV28	TRBD2	TRBJ2-1	TGTGCCAGCAGTGGGGCCGGGACTAGCGGGAGGGCGAGATTGGAGCAGTTCTTC	CASSGAGTSGRARLEQFF
few	TRBV24-1	.	TRBJ1-2	TGTGCCACCGCTGGTGAGGAGGACTATGGCTACACCTTC	CATAGEEDYGYTF
.	TRBV7-2	.	TRBJ2-7	TGTGCCAGCAGCTTATGGCCCCCCATTGCTGGCGAGCAGTACTTC	CASSLWPPIAGEQYF
.	TRBV6-1	TRBD1	TRBJ1-1	TGTGCCAGCAGTGAAACCCCCGTCTGGGGCAGGGGGCCTGAAGCTTTCTTT	CASSETPVWGRGPEAFF
.	TRBV7-2	.	TRBJ2-7	TGTGCCAGCAGCTTAGCAAGACAGAATGCCTACGAGCAGTACTTC	CASSLARQNAYEQYF
.	TRBV7-2	TRBD1	TRBJ1-1	TGTGCCAGCAGCATCCGGGACAGGAACACTGAAGCTTTCTTT	CASSIRDRNTEAFF
.	TRBV12-3/TRBV12-4	TRBD2	TRBJ2-7	TGTGCCAGCAGTTTTGGGACTAGCAACGAGCAGTACTTC	CASSFGTSNEQYF
.	TRBV7-3	.	TRBJ2-1	TGTGCCAGCAGCCTTGGGGGCGGGTTTTTTGAGCAGTTCTTC	CASSLGGGFFEQFF
.	TRBV3-1/TRBV3-2	TRBD2	TRBJ2-7	TGTGCCAGCAGCCCGACTAGCGGGCCACCCTACGAGCAGTACTTC	CASSPTSGPPYEQYF
few	TRBV30	TRBD1	TRBJ2-7	TGTGCCTGGAGAGGGGACAGGGGGCGAGACGAGCAGTACTTC	CAWRGDRGRDEQYF
few	TRBV27	TRBD1	TRBJ1-1	TGTGCCAGCAGTGCGTACAGGGGAAGTAGAGCTTTCTTT	CASSAYRGSRAFF
.	TRBV19	TRBD1	TRBJ2-1	TGTGCCAGTAGTCTTGACAGGGCTAGACTCAATGAGCAGTTCTTC	CASSLDRARLNEQFF
.	TRBV19	TRBD1	TRBJ2-6	TGTGCCAGTAGTGCAGGGGGCCGGGGGGCCAACGTCCTGACTTTC	CASSAGGRGANVLTF
.	TRBV29-1	.	TRBJ2-1	TGCAGCGTTGAATCCAGGTACAATGAGCAGTTCTTC	CSVESRYNEQFF
.	TRBV5-1	TRBD2	TRBJ2-1	TGCGCCAGCAGCAGCACACTAGCGGACCGGTTGAATGAGCAGTTCTTC	CASSSTLADRLNEQFF
.	TRBV28	TRBD1	TRBJ1-5	TGTGCCAGCAGCCCAGGGGACAGTTTCTATAGCAATCAGCCCCAGCATTTT	CASSPGDSFYSNQPQHF
.	TRBV2	TRBD1	TRBJ2-5	TGTGCCAGCAGTGAAGAAGGGGACAGGGACTACGGGGAGACCCAGTACTTC	CASSEEGDRDYGETQYF
.	TRBV19	TRBD2	TRBJ2-5	TGTGCCAGTAGTATAGTGCTCCGGGGAGCGGGAGGGAGAGAGACCCAGTACTTC	CASSIVLRGAGGRETQYF
.	TRBV7-2	.	TRBJ1-6	TGTGCCAGCAGCTGGGCCAGGGGTCGATACAATTCACCCCTCCACTTT	CASSWARGRYNSPLHF
.	TRBV28	.	TRBJ1-4	TGTGCCAGCAGACTATATGAAAAACTGTTTTTT	CASRLYEKLFF
.	TRBV10-2	.	TRBJ2-7	TGCGCCAGCAGTGAATCTTACGAGCAGTACTTC	CASSESYEQYF
few	TRBV10-1	.	TRBJ2-7	TGCGCCAGCAGTGATCGGGTTTTAGGTGAGCAGTACTTC	CASSDRVLGEQYF
.	TRBV5-1	TRBD1	TRBJ2-7	TGCGCCAGCAAAGCAGGGGACAGGGCCGACGAGCAGTACTTC	CASKAGDRADEQYF
.	TRBV10-3	TRBD1	TRBJ1-2	TGTGCCATCAGTCCTCCTTCGGGACAGGGTAACTATGGCTACACCTTC	CAISPPSGQGNYGYTF
.	TRBV24-1	TRBD1	TRBJ2-7	TGTGCCACCAGAGGGACAGGGTCGAGATACGAGCAGTACTTC	CATRGTGSRYEQYF
.	TRBV7-8	TRBD1	TRBJ2-5	TGTGCCAGCAGCTTAGCAAGGGGGCAGGCCCAAGAGACCCAGTACTTC	CASSLARGQAQETQYF
.	TRBV5-6	.	TRBJ1-2	TGTGCCAGCAGCTTAGTCCAGGGTGCTGGCGGCTACACCTTC	CASSLVQGAGGYTF
.	TRBV6-2/TRBV6-3	TRBD2	TRBJ2-1	TGTGCCAGCAGTCTAGCGGGACCCTCCTACAATGAGCAGTTCTTC	CASSLAGPSYNEQFF
.	TRBV7-9	TRBD1	TRBJ2-7	TGTGCCAGCAGGAGGGGGACAGGGGGCGCCTACGAGCAGTACTTC	CASRRGTGGAYEQYF
.	TRBV5-6	TRBD1	TRBJ1-3	TGTGCCAGCAGCGCAAACAGGGGGAGCAGCGGAAACACCATATATTTT	CASSANRGSSGNTIYF
few	TRBV7-2	.	TRBJ2-5	TGTGCCAGCAGCTTAACCGGTCTAGGCAGTCAAGAGACCCAGTACTTC	CASSLTGLGSQETQYF
.	TRBV7-2	.	TRBJ1-1	TGTGCCAGCAGCTCAAGAGTGAGCGGAACCCGAGCTTTCTTT	CASSSRVSGTRAFF
.	TRBV9	TRBD1	TRBJ2-7	TGTGCCAGCAGCCCAACTGACAGGGCGAGGACCTACGAGCAGTACTTC	CASSPTDRARTYEQYF
.	TRBV13	.	TRBJ1-3	TGTGCCAGCAGCGATGACCCAAAGCGGTCTGGAAACACCATATATTTT	CASSDDPKRSGNTIYF
.	TRBV3-1/TRBV3-2	.	TRBJ1-2	TGTGCCAGCAGCCAAGCGTCGACAGATGGCTACACCTTC	CASSQASTDGYTF
.	TRBV7-8	.	TRBJ1-6	TGTGCCAGCAGACCTAGGGGATCCTATAATTCACCCCTCCACTTT	CASRPRGSYNSPLHF
.	TRBV28	TRBD1	TRBJ2-1	TGTGCCAGCAGTGTTAGGGACAGGGGCACCTACAATGAGCAGTTCTTC	CASSVRDRGTYNEQFF